These 11 T cell receptor beta chains share one sample of origin, sequenced in a study of T cell changes during pregnancy in multiple sclerosis (dated by TCRdb to the late 2010s). Libraries were prepared through the immunoSEQ multiplex PCR assay. The source is immuneACCESS, and TCRdb retained only in-frame sequences with V and J called. Part of the clones is not carried over; for the studies checked, unresolved V genes explain less than half of this, and the remainder is unexplained. This sample is represented by roughly 60,000 clones; 91% of them were singletons. Of the sample, roughly 0.7% is held by the ten largest clones. The sequencing used CD4+ T cells from peripheral blood mononuclear cells, collected in the first trimester of pregnancy. The receptors originated from a female donor with multiple sclerosis, enrolled in a pregnancy study.

The chain couples TRBV4-3 to TRBJ1-2; a weak D match, TRBD1 (5 bases). The CDR3 is 15 residues long. CDR1 LGHNA and CDR2 YSLEER come from the germline V gene. Trimming shortened V by 0 bases and J by 8 bases, and 16 bases separated the two germline ends. The CDR3 here is CASSQDASGIYGYTF. As DNA, the CDR3 is TGCGCCAGCAGCCAAGATGCCTCAGGGATCTACGGCTACACCTTC.

The chain carries TRBV4-1 and TRBJ1-4; 12 positions match TRBD1. The length of the CDR3 is 16 residues. Germline CDR1 and CDR2: MGHRA and YSYEKL. V shed 3 bases and J 7 bases; nucleotides not matched to a gene: 6. The chain's CDR3 is CASSHVGQGAGEKLFF. The CDR3 nucleotides read TGCGCCAGCAGCCACGTGGGACAGGGGGCGGGTGAAAAACTGTTTTTT.

The chain couples TRBV27 to TRBJ2-7; tentative D call: TRBD1 (6 bases). CDR3 length: 15 residues. In germline, CDR1 is MNHEY, CDR2 SMNVEV (reference sequence). The V and J ends lost 6 bases and 0 bases respectively, with 15 bases between them. The chain's CDR3 is CASSPSGQFSYEQYF. For the CDR3, the DNA is TGTGCCAGCAGCCCTTCCGGACAGTTCTCCTACGAGCAGTACTTC.

This clone has a single count. J is TRBJ1-3 and V is TRBV13; D ambiguous. Between the trimmed V and J ends, which lost 2 bases and 0 bases, there was a span of 17 bases. Germline lookup yields CDR1 PRHDT and CDR2 FYEKMQ (reference sequence). This CDR3 comprises 18 residues. CDR3 nucleotide sequence: TGTGCCAGCAGCTTAACTCCCCTCACCCAGGTCTCTGGAAACACCATATATTTT. As protein: CASSLTPLTQVSGNTIYF.

The chain has TRBV18 and TRBJ2-5; D is undetermined. Trimming stripped 3 bases from V and 1 base from J, with 3 bases between. Germline V gene lookup returns CDR1 KGHSH and CDR2 LQKENI. This CDR3 comprises 12 residues. The CDR3 nucleotides are TGTGCCAGCTCACCCTCCCAAGAGACCCAGTACTTC. It yields the protein CASSPSQETQYF.

The chain carries TRBV7-9 and TRBJ1-2; D unresolved. V shed 5 bases and J shed 4 bases, with 23 bases lying between them. The CDR3 extends over 17 amino acids. Germline lookup yields CDR1 SEHNR and CDR2 FQNEAQ (reference sequence). The CDR3 DNA follows: TGTGCCAGCAGCCCGCCCAAACTAGGTCCGGCTTTCTATGGCTACACCTTC. It is translated as CASSPPKLGPAFYGYTF.

This clone was recorded once. The genes are TRBV29-1 and TRBJ1-1, with unresolved D. Trimming removed 6 bases from V and 3 bases from J, with 5 bases in between. The CDR3 spans 10 residues. Germline loops: CDR1 SQVTM, CDR2 ANQGSEA. DNA for the CDR3: TGCAGCGTGTTAGACACTGAAGCTTTCTTT. This encodes CSVLDTEAFF.

The rearrangement uses TRBV19 and TRBJ2-5, with TRBD1 matching over 10 bases. Losses at the gene ends were 11 bases for V and 7 bases for J; bases not matched to a gene: 13. CDR3 size: 14 residues. CDR1 is LNHDA, CDR2 SQIVND, per germline (reference sequence). The CDR3 here is CASRMTGGFMTQYF. The CDR3 DNA reads TGTGCCTCGCGGATGACAGGGGGCTTCATGACCCAGTACTTC.

This chain connects TRBV11-2 to TRBJ2-3, with D possibly being TRBD1 (6 bases). This CDR3 has 16 amino acids. V gave up 4 bases and J gave up 5 bases, with 19 bases separating them. Per germline, CDR1 SGHAT and CDR2 FQNNGV. DNA for the CDR3: TGTGCCAGCAGCTCAGTCGTGGGGGCCAGTGGAGATACGCAGTATTTT. Protein sequence: CASSSVVGASGDTQYF. Drawing the rest from reference TRBV11-2 and TRBJ2-3, the complete variable domain is EAGVAQSPRYKIIEKRQSVAFWCNPISGHATLYWYQQILGQGPKLLIQFQNNGVVDDSQLPKDRFSAERLKGVDSTLKIQPAKLEDSAVYLCASSSVVGASGDTQYFGPGTRLTVL.

The rearrangement uses TRBV7-2 and TRBJ2-5, with 10 bases that match TRBD2. The length of the CDR3 is 15 residues. Germline CDR1 SGHTA, CDR2 FQGNSA. Trimming took 5 bases from V and 5 from J; bases not matched to a gene: 8. CDR3 amino acids: CASSPKRGGGETQYF. The CDR3 coding sequence is TGTGCCAGCAGCCCAAAGCGGGGGGGCGGGGAGACCCAGTACTTC.

In this sample, this clone turned up once. The chain joins TRBV5-6 to TRBJ2-5; D ambiguous. V gave up 0 bases and J gave up 2 bases, with 11 bases separating them. The CDR3 runs 15 residues. Germline lookup yields CDR1 SGHDT and CDR2 YYEEEE. The CDR3 bases are TGTGCCAGCAGCTTGGAGTGGCGGCCTCAAGAGACCCAGTACTTC. It encodes CASSLEWRPQETQYF.